Listed below are T cell receptor beta chains from one sample, sequenced in a study of blood T cell repertoires in COVID-19. TCRdb keeps only in-frame clones here, not all; method: immunoSEQ multiplex PCR. This repertoire shows around 150,000 clones, around 90% found once; its top ten account for around 4.6%. Sequenced sample: peripheral blood. All receptors derive from an older woman with active or convalescent COVID-19. The CDR3 runs from the conserved cysteine through the conserved F or W. The order of the fields is D gene, J gene, clone size, V gene, CDR3 DNA, CDR3 protein. A D gene is named only where the DNA matches it firmly. Some rows mark clone size as missing; the rest say once, few, many or name a class of expanded clone.

D: TRBD1; J: TRBJ1-1; size: -; V: TRBV2; DNA: TGTGCCAGCAGTGAATCTAGAGGACAGGGAGCCATGAACACTGAAGCTTTCTTT; CDR3: CASSESRGQGAMNTEAFF
D: -; J: TRBJ2-1; size: -; V: TRBV5-1; DNA: TGCGCCAGCAGTTCTTCCGGGACATTCTACAATGAGCAGTTCTTC; CDR3: CASSSSGTFYNEQFF
D: TRBD2; J: TRBJ2-5; size: -; V: TRBV11-2; DNA: TGTGCCAGCAGCTTAGGTAGCGGGGGGGCCGGAGAGACCCAGTACTTC; CDR3: CASSLGSGGAGETQYF
D: -; J: TRBJ2-1; size: once; V: TRBV27; DNA: TGTGCCAGCAGTCCTCACTTTGACAATGAGCAGTTCTTC; CDR3: CASSPHFDNEQFF
D: TRBD2; J: TRBJ2-3; size: -; V: TRBV7-9; DNA: TGTGCCAGCAGCTTAGGGACTAGCGGGTTCAGCACAGATACGCAGTATTTT; CDR3: CASSLGTSGFSTDTQYF
D: -; J: TRBJ1-4; size: -; V: TRBV4-1; DNA: TGCGCCAGCAAGGCCAGGGGTGAAAAACTGTTTTTT; CDR3: CASKARGEKLFF
D: TRBD1; J: TRBJ2-2; size: -; V: TRBV5-1; DNA: TGCGCCAGCACCCGCCAGGGGGTCGGATTTACCGGGGAGCTGTTTTTT; CDR3: CASTRQGVGFTGELFF
D: -; J: TRBJ1-3; size: -; V: TRBV10-3; DNA: TGTGCCATCAGTGCGACAGGTACTGGAAACACCATATATTTT; CDR3: CAISATGTGNTIYF
D: TRBD1; J: TRBJ2-1; size: -; V: TRBV9; DNA: TGTGCCAGCAGCCTAGAGACAGGGGCCCCCTACAATGAGCAGTTCTTC; CDR3: CASSLETGAPYNEQFF
D: -; J: TRBJ2-5; size: -; V: TRBV12-5; DNA: TGTGCTAGTGGTTTGGGTTACTCTAACCCGGAGACCCAGTACTTC; CDR3: CASGLGYSNPETQYF
D: TRBD1; J: TRBJ2-1; size: -; V: TRBV4-1; DNA: TGCGCCAGCAGCGACAGGGACAATGAGCAGTTCTTC; CDR3: CASSDRDNEQFF
D: -; J: TRBJ1-5; size: -; V: TRBV27; DNA: TGTGCCAGCAGTTTAAAGCCCTTTAGCAATCAGCCCCAGCATTTT; CDR3: CASSLKPFSNQPQHF
D: -; J: TRBJ2-1; size: -; V: TRBV4-1; DNA: TGCGCCAGCAGCCAAGGTCCCCCTGATGAGCAGTTCTTC; CDR3: CASSQGPPDEQFF
D: -; J: TRBJ2-7; size: -; V: TRBV10-3; DNA: TGTGCCATCAGTGACGGGAGAACCTACGAGCAGTACTTC; CDR3: CAISDGRTYEQYF
D: -; J: TRBJ1-2; size: -; V: TRBV5-1; DNA: TGCGCCAGCAGCTTGGAGGGAGATATCTATGGCTACACCTTC; CDR3: CASSLEGDIYGYTF
D: TRBD1; J: TRBJ2-6; size: -; V: TRBV19; DNA: TGTGCCAGTAGTATAGATCTGGGGACAGGGACTGGGGCCAACGTCCTGACTTTC; CDR3: CASSIDLGTGTGANVLTF
D: TRBD2; J: TRBJ2-5; size: -; V: TRBV5-4; DNA: TGTGCCAGCAGCCGAAAACGACTAGCGGGGGGGAACCAAGAGACCCAGTACTTC; CDR3: CASSRKRLAGGNQETQYF
D: TRBD1; J: TRBJ2-2; size: -; V: TRBV5-1; DNA: TGCGCCAGCAGCCCAAGGGGGCCGAACACCGGGGAGCTGTTTTTT; CDR3: CASSPRGPNTGELFF
D: -; J: TRBJ2-3; size: few; V: TRBV7-9; DNA: TGTGCCAGCAGCCTAGATACGCAGTATTTT; CDR3: CASSLDTQYF
D: -; J: TRBJ2-3; size: once; V: TRBV29-1; DNA: TGCAGCGTTGTAGGAGGGCCTGGGGACACAGATACGCAGTATTTT; CDR3: CSVVGGPGDTDTQYF
D: -; J: TRBJ2-7; size: once; V: TRBV19; DNA: TGTGCCAGTAGTGGGGGCCTCGAGCAGTACTTC; CDR3: CASSGGLEQYF
D: -; J: TRBJ2-5; size: -; V: TRBV4-3; DNA: TGCGCCAGCAGCCAAGGTCCGGGAAAAACAAAGCAAGAGACCCAGTACTTC; CDR3: CASSQGPGKTKQETQYF